Included here is one T cell receptor (beta chain) sequence, with context. Its recognized antigen is unknown. No qualities accompany the bases; no much larger clone lies one base away. Using the deep immunoSEQ assay, multiplex PCR amplified TCR CDR3 regions from genomic DNA. Extracted genomic DNA from each cell subset was spread evenly across all wells of several immunoSEQ 96-well plates, with each plate serving as a replicate. For sorted subsets, each replicate PCR was loaded with about 0.2 ug genomic DNA, equivalent to some 31,000 T cell genomes. Purified libraries were quantified with a Qubit 3.0 fluorometer, sized on a Bioanalyzer 2100, and re-quantified with the KAPA Library Quantification kit. Every immunoSEQ 96-well plate was sequenced on a dedicated single-read 150-cycle Illumina NextSeq 550 flow cell. As for the authors' bioinformatics: Because the immunoSEQ output included only junctional sequences and no quality scores, the filtering could not be the same as the filtering used for full-length reads. To assign V/J genes and CDR3, sequences were annotated against IMGT germline references using PyIR, a Python wrapper for IgBLAST v1.9. Any read was removed if the V/J assignment was weak (E-value above 1e-6), the CDR3 was missing, or the read contained stop codons, out-of-frame junctions, or ambiguous translated residues. A V3J clonotype was defined by an identical inferred V gene, J gene, and CDR3 amino acid sequence. The percentage overlap between two repertoires was calculated by dividing the number of shared unique clonotypes by the size of the smaller repertoire. Three approaches were used to assess repertoire richness: RTK rarefaction, the Chao1 estimator, and Recon v2.1 estimates of unobserved clonotypes. For all TCRbeta clonotypes obtained by the gDNA method from a few donors, generation probabilities were computed with OLGA. Held by TCRdb, this immuneACCESS table contains in-frame sequences only and omits some clones. Under half of the omission traces to an unresolved V gene where checked; the cause of the rest is unknown. D and trimming were read from the DNA, whereas the V and J calls and clone size are those reported in that table. This sample is represented by some 2 million clones; roughly 94% of them were singletons. 0.13% of the sample belongs to the ten largest clones.

The donors were healthy, HIV-negative adults with no recently reported acute infections or vaccinations. All donors were Caucasian adults living in Nashville, Tennessee, USA. CD4+ T cells were enriched through magnetic negative selection, after which naive cells were positively selected on CD45RA and the remaining negative fraction served as the memory subset. Blood was obtained by leukapheresis, after which PBMCs were separated by Ficoll-Histopaque density gradient centrifugation and cryopreserved in liquid nitrogen vapor phase. Purity and quantity of every magnetically sorted T cell population were checked by analytical flow cytometry. Genomic DNA was isolated from every sorted fraction and measured by UV absorbance on a Nanodrop 2000c. The CDR3 goes from the cysteine to the phenylalanine over 14 residues. Only CDR3 DNA remains: 42 bases, in frame from the first base. Sequences ENHRY (CDR1) and SYGVKD (CDR2) are obtained from the germline V gene. Unmatched junction bases come to 5, with V trimmed by 7 bases and J by 2 bases.

The data were taken from a study of shared clonotypes between healthy human individuals (dated by TCRdb to between 2020 and 2021). Looking at the study overall: The cohort comprised a couple of women and a few men aged 18 to 49 years. For each donor, three plates each were used for CD4 naive and CD4 memory, two plates were used for CD8 naive, and one plate was used for CD8 memory. Blood TCR repertoires of 5 or 6 healthy adults were deeply sequenced to estimate repertoire size and the extent of clonotype sharing between individuals. To increase sequencing depth and limit assay-specific biases, TCR repertoire library preparation and sequencing were carried out by different laboratories using diverse techniques. Between about 0.9 and 10 billion PBMCs per donor were obtained by leukapheresis.

General study outcomes and caveats: The genetic and exposure-history diversity represented was limited by the small number of donors. Based on pairwise subsampling, the degree of clonotype sharing among donors was expected to be affected by sequencing depth. Sharing across a handful of donors was observed for around 5% of naive CD4, 3.5% of naive CD8, about 2.3% of memory CD4, and roughly 0.4% of memory CD8 clonotypes. Naive subsets generally had larger estimated clonotype richness than memory subsets did. Rarefaction of sorted-subset datasets indicated incomplete sequencing despite the large sequencing depth. Compared with non-shared clonotypes, the clonotypes found in all four sorted-subset donors had higher generation probabilities. Only blood was sampled, and tissue TCR repertoires likely differ from those in blood.

The specimen sequenced was naive CD4+ T cells sorted from blood. The meaning of the sample's cell subset or site label: CD45RA+ positively selected. Recombination linked TRBV10-3 to TRBJ2-3, and TRBD2 aligns with 8 junction nucleotides. This sequence originates from a man aged 18 to 30 in good health. Here is the DNA: TGTGCCATCAACCGAGCGGGGGACACAGATACGCAGTATTTT. It translates as CAINRAGDTDTQYF.